Below, one TCR beta chain is given with its context. Its antigen is not known. This specimen comes from a study of T cell responses to AZD1222 COVID-19 vaccine. Trimming took 5 bases from V and 10 from J, leaving 9 bases between them. The CDR3 runs 11 residues. Germline V lookup: CDR1 SEHNR, CDR2 FQNEAQ (reference sequence). Method: immunoSEQ multiplex PCR; TCRdb's copy keeps in-frame clones and lacks some. The data show more than 85,000 clones, around 93% seen once. General observations from the study: Spike-wide vaccine-associated CD4 TCRs dominated at 160-218 and 743-854.

The V gene is TRBV7-9, the J gene TRBJ2-1; no clear D gene. This TCR was sampled from an adult in good health. The starting material was peripheral blood, obtained on day 0 of AZD1222 vaccination. Here the CDR3 reads CASSPKREQFF. CDR3 sequence (DNA): TGTGCCAGCAGCCCGAAGAGGGAGCAGTTCTTC.